The clone carrying this TCR beta chain showed up just once. This specimen comes from a study of blood T cell repertoires in COVID-19. Study-level background: Samples representing acute and convalescent COVID-19 were sourced from the United States, Italy and Spain. The analysed material was cDNA or gDNA that came from T cells, B-cell-depleted T cells, or PBMCs.

Germline V gives CDR1 SGHRS, CDR2 YFSETQ. The CDR3 contains 15 residues. V was pared by 3 bases and J by 3 bases, with 6 bases of the junction left unmatched. In the original analysis: Reference gene primer amplification gave estimated nucleated cell counts. Assay: immunoSEQ multiplex PCR; the TCRdb copy retains only in-frame clones and omits some. Clone size and V and J calls were adopted from that table, with D and trimming inferred from the DNA. The repertoire includes 280,000 or so clones, approximately 85% of them detected once, and about an eighth sits in the top ten. Sequenced input: peripheral blood. This chain uses TRBV5-1 with TRBJ2-5; TRBD1 matches 9 bases. This receptor was identified in a human donor in a cohort sampled during active COVID-19. The CDR3 DNA reads as TGCGCCAGCAGCTACGGACAGGGGAGGGAAGAGACCCAGTACTTC. Its translation: CASSYGQGREETQYF.